These 6 T cell receptor delta chains were sequenced from one sample in a study of gamma-delta chains in newborns, infants, children. TCRdb redid the clone calls on the reads with CATT. Of under 3,500 delta-chain clones in the sample, roughly 50% are singletons; the top ten hold roughly 16%. The source material was blood. The receptors here all came from a child who received the measles vaccine.

Note on this clone: A far larger clone is one nucleotide away, so this likely arose from a read error. V and J are TRDV2 and TRDJ1, with TRDD3 matching 9 bases. The CDR3 is 14 residues long. Germline assignment: CDR1 GEAIGNYY and CDR2 EKD. The J segment lost 4 bases and the V segment lost 3 bases, leaving 5 bases of the junction unmatched. The CDR3 DNA is TGTGCCTGTGACGTACTGGGGGACAGCGATAAACTCATCTTT. The encoded protein is CACDVLGDSDKLIF.

This clone showed up just a few times. The chain is built from TRDV2 and TRDJ1; 12 nucleotides match TRDD3. CDR3 length: 18 residues. Trimming cost V 0 bases and J 0 bases; bases outside gene matches: 7. Per the germline V gene, CDR1 is GEAIGNYY and CDR2 is EKD. The CDR3 sequence is CACDTLLGDTQDTDKLIF. In DNA, the CDR3 is TGTGCCTGTGACACCCTGCTGGGGGATACGCAAGACACCGATAAACTCATCTTT.

The chain couples TRDV1 to TRDJ1; D is possibly TRDD3 (5 bases). Germline CDR1 is TSWWSYY and CDR2 is QGS. The CDR3 loop spans 22 amino acids. Trimming left V 3 bases short and J 0 bases short, with 32 bases between. The CDR3 DNA follows: TGTGCTCTTGGGGACCCTCGGGGCTGTCGGTCCTGTGGGGACGCGTACACCGATAAACTCATCTTT. The encoded protein is CALGDPRGCRSCGDAYTDKLIF.

This clone came up once. A read error may explain this, as a much larger clone is one base away. Other nucleotide sequences in the sample specify the same CDR3. The gene calls are TRDV1 and TRDJ1, with TRDD3 as a possible D gene (6 bases). Germline V gene data show CDR1 as TSWWSYY and CDR2 as QGS. CDR3 length: 16 amino acids. Trimming removed 7 bases from V and 3 bases from J, with 21 bases in between. CDR3 in amino acids: CALEQLGPLEPDKLIF. In DNA, the CDR3 is TGTGCTCTTGAACAACTGGGCCCGCTCGAGCCCGATAAACTCATCTTT.

This clone is medium-sized. The chain couples TRDV3 to TRDJ1; the match to TRDD3 covers 8 bases. CDR1 is TVYSNPD and CDR2 is GDNSRS in the germline V gene (reference sequence). The CDR3 spans 21 residues. The trim removed 1 base at V and 0 bases at J, leaving 25 bases unmatched. For the CDR3, the DNA is TGTGCCTTTATCCGGGATACGTACCCCCGCTGGGGGTCGAGGGACACCGATAAACTCATCTTT. Encoded protein: CAFIRDTYPRWGSRDTDKLIF.

Judged by abundance, this clone is medium-sized. The rearrangement uses TRDV1 and TRDJ1, with TRDD3 as a possible D gene (5 bases). Germline V gene sequence: CDR1 TSWWSYY, CDR2 QGS. Trimming cost V 5 bases and J 1 base, with 32 bases left between them. The CDR3 runs to 21 residues. In nucleotides, the CDR3 is TGTGCTCTTGGGAACAGCGTCTTGAAGCCTTTGGATAGAGGAGGCACCGATAAACTCATCTTT. Translated, it gives CALGNSVLKPLDRGGTDKLIF.